Reported below is one T cell receptor (beta chain). This entry comes from a study of blood T cell repertoires in COVID-19. Background on the study: Nucleic acid was either cDNA or gDNA, and it came from T cells, B-cell-depleted T cells, or PBMCs.

Trimming took 6 bases from V and 0 from J; bases not matched to a gene: 14. CDR1 is MGHRA and CDR2 is YSYEKL in the germline V gene. The CDR3 has 18 amino acids. Original data processing: Amplification of reference gene primers was used by the study to estimate nucleated cell counts. The repertoire was sequenced with immunoSEQ multiplex PCR; TCRdb's copy has only in-frame clones and lacks some. Clone size and V and J calls were adopted from that table, with D and trimming inferred from the DNA. Here the sample spans about 59,000 clones, 80% being singletons. Sequenced input: peripheral blood. The chain employs TRBV4-1 and TRBJ2-1; the match to TRBD2 covers 7 bases. This TCR was recovered from a man in his sixties with acute or convalescent COVID-19. In nucleotides, the CDR3 is TGCGCCAGCAGTCCTTCTTGGACTAGGGGACTCTCCTACAATGAGCAGTTCTTC. Amino acid sequence: CASSPSWTRGLSYNEQFF.